The present T cell receptor (beta chain) was sequenced within a study of PD-L1 blockade in urothelial cancer. Trimming cost V 1 base and J 4 bases; bases outside gene matches: 3. The germline CDR1 and CDR2 sequences are SGHTA and FQGTGA. CDR3 length: 16 amino acids. Some clones are missing from TCRdb's copy, which holds only in-frame ones; the method was immunoSEQ multiplex PCR. The sample contains approximately 50,000 clones, around four fifths of which appear only once. Time point: pretreatment peripheral blood. The TCR was taken from a man aged 70 or older with urothelial cancer. The chain joins TRBV7-3 to TRBJ2-1; TRBD2 matches 11 bases. The input for sequencing was PBMCs, taken around atezolizumab (anti-PD-L1) treatment. CDR3 sequence: CASSLMASGGYNEQFF. DNA of the CDR3: TGTGCCAGCAGCTTAATGGCTAGCGGGGGGTACAATGAGCAGTTCTTC.